This T cell receptor (beta chain) was captured in a study of CD8 T cells in ankylosing spondylitis. Study-level findings and limits: There was a TCR beta motif, made of several highly homologous variants, that appeared characteristic of ankylosing spondylitis blood. A subset of motif variants has previously been described in the synovial fluid and blood of reactive arthritis.

A few counts support this clonotype. No antigen is known for it. MiXCR was run by TCRdb on the 5' RACE reads, yielding one entry per CDR3 protein. The repertoire holds around 890,000 distinct CDR3 sequences, with roughly 12% as singletons. Germline assignment: CDR1 SGHDT and CDR2 YYEEEE. This CDR3 is 15 amino acids long. V shed 2 bases and J 3 bases; nucleotides not matched to a gene: 5. This clonotype was obtained from a male donor with ankylosing spondylitis. The chain links TRBV5-6 to TRBJ1-1, with 9 bases matching TRBD1. The specimen sequenced was blood, either unsorted or a sorted T cell fraction (not recorded which). CDR3 coding DNA: TGTGCCAGCAGCTTAAGGACAGGGGTGGACACTGAAGCTTTCTTT. This sequence encodes CASSLRTGVDTEAFF. The whole variable domain, remainder taken from reference TRBV5-6 and TRBJ1-1, is DAGVTQSPTHLIKTRGQQVTLRCSPKSGHDTVSWYQQALGQGPQFIFQYYEEEERQRGNFPDRFSGHQFPNYSSELNVNALLLGDSALYLCASSLRTGVDTEAFFGQGTRLTVV.